Each of the 26 T cell receptor beta chains below was sequenced from the same sample in a study of identifying expanded T cells in peripheral blood. Data came from immunoSEQ multiplex PCR; TCRdb stores just in-frame clones and leaves some out. The repertoire holds tens of thousands of clones, with about 80% as singletons. The sequencing input was blood. Receptor source: a person between 18 and 70 years old in good health.

In this sample, this clone turned up a few times. The chain is built from TRBV4-3 and TRBJ2-7; the D gene is possibly TRBD2 (6 bases). In germline, CDR1 is LGHNA, CDR2 YSLEER. V dropped 0 bases and J dropped 7 bases, with 10 bases sitting between them. CDR3 length: 13 amino acids. CDR3 DNA sequence: TGCGCCAGCAGCCAAGATCGGGGGTTGGAGCAGTACTTC. Residues: CASSQDRGLEQYF.

The chain uses TRBV6-6 and TRBJ1-3; no clear D gene. Trimming cost V 6 bases and J 8 bases, with 14 bases left between them. CDR1 is MNHNY and CDR2 is SVGAGI in the germline V gene (reference sequence). The CDR3 length is 13 residues. CDR3 residues: CASRESLYDTIYF. DNA for the CDR3: TGTGCCAGCAGGGAAAGCCTTTATGACACCATATATTTT.

The chain uses TRBV7-6 and TRBJ2-7; D is perhaps TRBD1 (5 bases). Germline CDR1 SGHVS, CDR2 FNYEAQ. The CDR3 length is 14 residues. The V and J ends lost 1 base and 5 bases respectively, with 12 bases between them. CDR3 protein: CASSLGGRVHEQYV. The CDR3 DNA follows: TGTGCCAGCAGCTTAGGTGGCAGGGTGCACGAGCAGTACGTC.

CDR3: CASSKYNSPGQGSGGYTF. The CDR3 bases are TGTGCCAGCAGCAAATACAACTCGCCGGGACAGGGATCGGGTGGCTACACCTTC. The chain combines TRBV4-2 with TRBJ1-2; 9 bases fit TRBD1. With 5 bases clipped from V and 7 bases from J, the junction kept 20 bases outside the gene matches. Germline V gene data show CDR1 as LGHNA and CDR2 as YNFKEQ. The CDR3 extends over 18 amino acids.

This clone was observed a few times. V usage is TRBV21-1 and J usage is TRBJ2-7; TRBD2, the D gene given by the table, was not confirmed from the DNA. TRBV21-1 is a listed pseudogene. The CDR3 runs 15 residues. The CDR3 nucleotides read TGTGCCAGCAGCAAAAGCGGGCAGGGAGGCTACGAGCAGTACGTC. Protein product: CASSKSGQGGYEQYV.

This sequence joins TRBV12-5 and TRBJ2-2; the match to TRBD2 covers 9 bases. Germline V CDR1 and CDR2: LGHNT, FRNRAP. J lost 3 bases, V lost 3 bases, and 5 bases had no gene match. The CDR3 runs to 16 residues. For the CDR3, the DNA is TGTGCTAGTGGTTTCCAAGCGGGGGGATACACCGGGGAGCTGTTTTTT. It encodes CASGFQAGGYTGELFF.

The chain links TRBV11-2 to TRBJ2-4; D gene ambiguous. The CDR3 runs 13 residues. Germline V gives CDR1 SGHAT, CDR2 FQNNGV. Trimming took off 1 base at V and 8 bases at J, with 9 bases between the two ends. This CDR3 reads CASSLGQEDIQYF. The CDR3 nucleotides are TGTGCCAGCAGCTTAGGTCAGGAAGACATTCAGTACTTC.

On this clone: A junction end diverges from the germline sequence, so it may reflect a read error. CDR3 DNA: TGTGCCACCGGCAGAGATGGTGCGGGAGGGCCAGAGGAGACCCAGTACTTC. This codes for CATGRDGAGGPEETQYF. This chain connects TRBV15 to TRBJ2-5; 9 positions match TRBD2. The CDR3 runs 17 residues. Per the germline V gene, CDR1 is LNHNV and CDR2 is YYDKDF (reference sequence).

The chain recombines TRBV7-9 with TRBJ2-2; TRBD2 aligns across 7 bases. Trimming at V came to 2 bases and at J to 8 bases, leaving 11 bases not matched to a gene. The germline V gene encodes CDR1 SEHNR and CDR2 FQNEAQ (reference sequence). CDR3 length: 16 residues. CDR3 nucleotides: TGTGCCAGCAGCTTAAGGGCTAGCGGAAAAGGAGGGGAGCTGTTTTTT. It yields the protein CASSLRASGKGGELFF.

The chain has TRBV6-1 and TRBJ2-2, with no clear D. Trimming pared 6 bases from V and 0 bases from J, leaving 11 bases between. The CDR3 covers 15 residues. Germline V CDR1 and CDR2: MNHNS, SASEGT. The CDR3, as DNA: TGTGCCAGCAGCCCCGGGCCTACGAACACCGGGGAGCTGTTTTTT. Protein: CASSPGPTNTGELFF.

CDR3 in amino acids: CASSLVRGGQETQYF. The CDR3 nucleotides read TGTGCCAGCAGCTTGGTCAGGGGGGGACAAGAGACCCAGTACTTC. The chain uses TRBV5-5 and TRBJ2-5; D may correspond to TRBD1 or TRBD2 (7 bases each). Per the germline V gene, CDR1 is SGHKS and CDR2 is YYEKEE (reference sequence). CDR3 length: 15 amino acids. Trimming pared 0 bases from V and 2 bases from J, leaving 11 bases between. Full variable domain (missing parts from reference TRBV5-5 and TRBJ2-5): DAGVTQSPTHLIKTRGQQVTLRCSPISGHKSVSWYQQVLGQGPQFIFQYYEKEERGRGNFPDRFSARQFPNYSSELNVNALLLGDSALYLCASSLVRGGQETQYFGPGTRLLVL.

V gene TRBV7-2 combines with J gene TRBJ2-2; D ambiguous. This CDR3 region has 15 residues. Germline CDR1 and CDR2: SGHTA and FQGNSA. The ends were cut back, 5 bases at V and 2 bases at J, with 12 bases in the middle. The CDR3 nucleotides are TGTGCCAGCAGCGGTTTACCAGCTAACACCGGGGAGCTGTTTTTT. Its translation: CASSGLPANTGELFF. The entire variable domain, with the rest obtained from reference TRBV7-2 and TRBJ2-2, is as follows: GAGVSQSPSNKVTEKGKDVELRCDPISGHTALYWYRQSLGQGLEFLIYFQGNSAPDKSGLPSDRFSAERTGGSVSTLTIQRTQQEDSAVYLCASSGLPANTGELFFGEGSRLTVL.

In DNA, the CDR3 is TGTGCCAGCAGTTTGTTCTGGACAGGAAACCGGATCTCTGGAAACACCATATATTTT. Protein product: CASSLFWTGNRISGNTIYF. The chain couples TRBV28 to TRBJ1-3; 7 bases fit TRBD1. The trim removed 3 bases at V and 0 bases at J, leaving 14 bases unmatched. Germline V gene sequence: CDR1 MDHEN, CDR2 SYDVKM. The CDR3 sequence is 19 residues long.

The V and J genes are TRBV5-8 and TRBJ2-3; D may be TRBD1 (6 bases). From germline, CDR1 is SGHTS and CDR2 YDEGEE. The CDR3 sequence is 17 residues long. The V end was cut by 0 bases, the J end by 12 bases, with 26 bases between. As DNA, the CDR3 is TGTGCCAGCAGCTTGGCCGAGGGGACAAGGCCCCTCGGGTCTCAGTATTTT. This sequence encodes CASSLAEGTRPLGSQYF.

In this sample, this clone turned up once. V is TRBV7-4 and J is TRBJ2-7; D gene uncertain. Germline V gene lookup returns CDR1 SGHVT and CDR2 SQSDAQ. The V gene lost 2 bases and the J gene lost 3 bases, with 5 bases spanning the gap. The CDR3 length is 12 residues. The CDR3 protein is CASSLRGYEQYF. The CDR3 DNA sequence: TGTGCCAGCAGCTTAAGAGGCTACGAGCAGTACTTC.

V gene TRBV7-2 combines with J gene TRBJ1-3, with a tentative D call TRBD1 (6 bases). CDR3 length equals 14 residues. Per germline, CDR1 SGHTA and CDR2 FQGNSA. Trimming removed 1 base from V and 4 bases from J, with 8 bases in between. DNA for the CDR3: TGTGCCAGCAGCTTAGAGGGGGTCGGAAACACCATATATTTT. Its translation is CASSLEGVGNTIYF.

The genes are TRBV7-2 and TRBJ2-7, with D perhaps TRBD1 (5 bases). The CDR3 length is 15 residues. Germline CDR1 reads SGHTA; CDR2 reads FQGNSA. The germline V and J ends were trimmed by 1 base and 6 bases, with 16 bases remaining between them. The CDR3 protein is CASSLDTQGRLEQYF. The CDR3 DNA follows: TGTGCCAGCAGCTTAGACACCCAGGGAAGGCTCGAGCAGTACTTC.

The chain carries TRBV7-8 and TRBJ1-1, with TRBD1 identical over 7 bases. Germline CDR1 and CDR2: SGHVS and FQNEAQ. V was pared by 5 bases and J by 0 bases, with 6 bases of the junction left unmatched. The CDR3 extends over 15 amino acids. DNA of the CDR3: TGTGCCAGCAGCGACAGACAGGGATTGAACACTGAAGCTTTCTTT. Its translation: CASSDRQGLNTEAFF.

The chain recombines TRBV14 with TRBJ1-2; 8 nucleotides agree with TRBD1. Germline V gives CDR1 SGHDN, CDR2 FVKESK. V shed 4 bases and J 8 bases; nucleotides not matched to a gene: 12. The CDR3 loop spans 15 amino acids. CDR3 in amino acids: CASSRDRWAGGGYTF. CDR3 DNA sequence: TGTGCCAGCAGCCGGGACAGGTGGGCGGGCGGCGGCTACACCTTC.

This clone appeared once. CDR3 coding DNA: TGTGCCAGCTCATTCGGGACTAGCGGGAGAGACGAGCAGTACTTC. Translated: CASSFGTSGRDEQYF. The genes are TRBV18 and TRBJ2-7, with 14 positions matching TRBD2. V lost 5 bases, J lost 5 bases, and 5 bases stayed unmatched. Germline lookup yields CDR1 KGHSH and CDR2 LQKENI. The CDR3 totals 15 residues.

The chain recombines TRBV7-2 with TRBJ2-7; D call uncertain. The germline V gene encodes CDR1 SGHTA and CDR2 FQGNSA. The length of the CDR3 is 12 residues. V lost 3 bases to trimming and J lost 7 bases, with 10 bases between them. The CDR3, as DNA: TGTGCCAGCAGCTTGCCCTTGTCAGAGCAGTACTTC. Encoded protein: CASSLPLSEQYF.

The chain joins TRBV29-1 to TRBJ2-5; tentatively, D is TRBD1 or TRBD2 (5 bases each). V was shortened by 3 bases and J by 5 bases, with 16 bases between the two germline ends. This CDR3 is 14 amino acids long. Germline values: CDR1 SQVTM, CDR2 ANQGSEA. In nucleotides, the CDR3 is TGCAGCGTTGATCCGGGACGGTGGGATGAGACCCAGTACTTC. It translates to CSVDPGRWDETQYF. Using reference TRBV29-1 and TRBJ2-5 for the parts outside the CDR3, the full variable domain is SAVISQKPSRDICQRGTSLTIQCQVDSQVTMMFWYRQQPGQSLTLIATANQGSEATYESGFVIDKFPISRPNLTFSTLTVSNMSPEDSSIYLCSVDPGRWDETQYFGPGTRLLVL.

The gene calls are TRBV5-1 and TRBJ2-5; tentative D call: TRBD2 (6 bases). Looked up from germline, CDR1 is SGHRS and CDR2 is YFSETQ. V lost 7 bases to trimming and J lost 5 bases, with 24 bases between them. This CDR3 spans 16 amino acids. For the CDR3, the DNA is TGCGCCAGCCTCCCAGGCGCGGGACGCCGGCGGGAGACCCAGTACTTC. Amino acid sequence: CASLPGAGRRRETQYF.

J is TRBJ2-1 and V is TRBV7-9; D is ambiguous. Germline V gene lookup returns CDR1 SEHNR and CDR2 FQNEAQ (reference sequence). The V gene lost 5 bases and the J gene lost 4 bases, with 15 bases spanning the gap. The CDR3 spans 15 residues. CDR3 sequence: CASSPSRGTYNEQFF. As DNA, the CDR3 is TGTGCCAGCAGCCCGAGTAGAGGAACTTACAATGAGCAGTTCTTC.

This rearrangement joins TRBV29-1 to TRBJ2-7; 10 bases line up with TRBD1. With 4 bases clipped from V and 3 bases from J, the junction kept 9 bases outside the gene matches. The germline gives CDR1 SQVTM, CDR2 ANQGSEA. CDR3 size: 15 residues. The CDR3 DNA reads TGCAGCGTTGTCGGGACAGGGGATTCAGTCTACGAGCAGTACTTC. Its protein is CSVVGTGDSVYEQYF.

The chain has TRBV19 and TRBJ1-2; 10 bases align to TRBD1. The trim removed 5 bases at V and 10 bases at J, leaving 10 bases unmatched. CDR1 is LNHDA and CDR2 is SQIVND in the germline V gene (reference sequence). CDR3 length equals 14 residues. CDR3 sequence reads: CASSYRTGGIDYTF. CDR3 nucleotide sequence: TGTGCCAGTAGTTACCGGACAGGGGGTATTGACTACACCTTC.